Listed below are T cell receptor beta chains from one sample, sequenced in a study of tumor-infiltrating lymphocytes in primary liver carcinoma. TCRdb recomputed calls from the multiplex PCR reads with MiXCR, one row per CDR3 protein. The sample has 300,000 to 350,000 distinct CDR3 sequences, approximately 58% seen once; the top ten hold about a sixth. Specimen: peripheral blood. The receptors stem from a woman between 25 and 40 years old with primary liver carcinoma and hepatitis B virus infection. CDR3s leave out the opening cysteine and the closing phenylalanine or tryptophan. Fields, in order: V gene, J gene, CDR3 protein.

v_call: TRBV25-1; j_call: TRBJ1-1; cdr3_aa: ASSERGLVTEAF
v_call: TRBV5-1; j_call: TRBJ2-1; cdr3_aa: ASSTGTVANEQF
v_call: TRBV6-6; j_call: TRBJ2-3; cdr3_aa: ASSDTGHTDAQY
v_call: TRBV5-1; j_call: TRBJ2-2; cdr3_aa: ASNKLAGGTGELF
v_call: TRBV7-8; j_call: TRBJ1-1; cdr3_aa: ASSLNRIPMNTEAF
v_call: TRBV11-2; j_call: TRBJ2-7; cdr3_aa: ARSFTASCEQY
v_call: TRBV6-5; j_call: TRBJ2-1; cdr3_aa: ASSFGSGTFNEQF
v_call: TRBV6-5; j_call: TRBJ1-5; cdr3_aa: ASSYRGGNQPQH
v_call: TRBV7-3; j_call: TRBJ1-6; cdr3_aa: ASSLGTGTFSPIH
v_call: TRBV12-3/TRBV12-4; j_call: TRBJ2-3; cdr3_aa: ASSLDSSGSTDTQY
v_call: TRBV11-2; j_call: TRBJ2-5; cdr3_aa: ASSFTTGTDETQY
v_call: TRBV11-2; j_call: TRBJ2-1; cdr3_aa: ASSPDMNSYNEHF
v_call: TRBV4-1; j_call: TRBJ2-7; cdr3_aa: ASSQDLGTGTYEQY
v_call: TRBV11-2; j_call: TRBJ1-1; cdr3_aa: ASSWKDTETF
v_call: TRBV6-6; j_call: TRBJ2-2; cdr3_aa: ASSYSFRLAGENTGELF
v_call: TRBV11-2; j_call: TRBJ2-5; cdr3_aa: ASSLEWETQY
v_call: TRBV5-4; j_call: TRBJ2-2; cdr3_aa: ASSLEAGNTGELF
v_call: TRBV6-1; j_call: TRBJ2-1; cdr3_aa: TSSEGSWGNAGGRNEQF
v_call: TRBV29-1; j_call: TRBJ1-3; cdr3_aa: SVYTKRSGNTIY
v_call: TRBV11-2; j_call: TRBJ2-7; cdr3_aa: ASTPDSYEQY
v_call: TRBV29-1; j_call: TRBJ2-5; cdr3_aa: SVEGARLETQY
v_call: TRBV5-4; j_call: TRBJ2-4; cdr3_aa: ATKTGTKNIQY
v_call: TRBV12-3/TRBV12-4; j_call: TRBJ2-1; cdr3_aa: ASTPGRGDNEQF
v_call: TRBV11-2; j_call: TRBJ2-3; cdr3_aa: AISFGTRKGTQY
v_call: TRBV29-1; j_call: TRBJ2-1; cdr3_aa: SVEGIGTNEQF
v_call: TRBV5-1; j_call: TRBJ1-6; cdr3_aa: ASSFGDTNSPLH
v_call: TRBV11-2; j_call: TRBJ2-5; cdr3_aa: TSNSAGEGIETQY
v_call: TRBV13; j_call: TRBJ2-7; cdr3_aa: AGTRRQAPSEQY
v_call: TRBV4-2; j_call: TRBJ1-1; cdr3_aa: ASSQGRGDTEAF
v_call: TRBV11-2; j_call: TRBJ2-5; cdr3_aa: ASGLAGVEETQY
v_call: TRBV19; j_call: TRBJ2-7; cdr3_aa: ASSIKADRYEQY
v_call: TRBV4-2; j_call: TRBJ1-2; cdr3_aa: ASSQEGEIGDYGYT
v_call: TRBV23-1; j_call: TRBJ2-4; cdr3_aa: ASILETGGSKNIQY
v_call: TRBV6-5; j_call: TRBJ1-1; cdr3_aa: ASRPHGGGTEAF
v_call: TRBV28; j_call: TRBJ2-3; cdr3_aa: ASSAGDTDTYY
v_call: TRBV6-1; j_call: TRBJ2-3; cdr3_aa: ASSEGAGARDTQY
v_call: TRBV4-1; j_call: TRBJ2-3; cdr3_aa: ASSPEWAGEGDTQY
v_call: TRBV7-9; j_call: TRBJ2-6; cdr3_aa: ASSLGTYSGANVLT
v_call: TRBV12-3/TRBV12-4; j_call: TRBJ2-5; cdr3_aa: ASSFNSFGETQY
v_call: TRBV28; j_call: TRBJ2-7; cdr3_aa: ASRGPTGTGAREQY
v_call: TRBV12-3/TRBV12-4; j_call: TRBJ2-1; cdr3_aa: ASTSAGFRYEQF
v_call: TRBV6-2/TRBV6-3; j_call: TRBJ2-2; cdr3_aa: ASSYSGWGSGYTGELF
v_call: TRBV6-2/TRBV6-3; j_call: TRBJ2-1; cdr3_aa: ATRGSGSLDEQF
v_call: TRBV7-8; j_call: TRBJ2-1; cdr3_aa: ASSLIPGLADNEQV
v_call: TRBV14; j_call: TRBJ2-3; cdr3_aa: ASSQVSDTQY
v_call: TRBV29-1; j_call: TRBJ2-4; cdr3_aa: NVELGGAGKNIQY
v_call: TRBV11-3; j_call: TRBJ2-7; cdr3_aa: ASILEGGLGGLSYEQY
v_call: TRBV11-2; j_call: TRBJ2-3; cdr3_aa: ASRRLVGTDTQY
v_call: TRBV12-3/TRBV12-4; j_call: TRBJ2-4; cdr3_aa: PSSLQGAPTIQY
v_call: TRBV12-3/TRBV12-4; j_call: TRBJ2-4; cdr3_aa: VSTLGGNIQY
v_call: TRBV5-4; j_call: TRBJ2-3; cdr3_aa: ASSLGTTSTDTQY
v_call: TRBV28; j_call: TRBJ2-1; cdr3_aa: ASSLSWNEQF
v_call: TRBV12-3/TRBV12-4; j_call: TRBJ1-6; cdr3_aa: ASSRDRNSPLH
v_call: TRBV10-3; j_call: TRBJ2-7; cdr3_aa: AIRMDGGSPEQY
v_call: TRBV6-2/TRBV6-3; j_call: TRBJ2-7; cdr3_aa: ASSYHRVKSYEQY
v_call: TRBV19; j_call: TRBJ1-5; cdr3_aa: ASSMRRNSNQPQH
v_call: TRBV5-6; j_call: TRBJ2-6; cdr3_aa: ASSWGTGVGANVLT
v_call: TRBV6-5; j_call: TRBJ1-2; cdr3_aa: ASSYAQRGGGYT